A single sample is the source of the 3 T cell receptor beta chains below, sequenced in a study of T cell clonotyping in hematopoietic cell transplantation. Libraries were prepared by immunoSEQ multiplex PCR; TCRdb keeps only in-frame clonotypes and omits some of them. The table records 9,500 to 11,000 clones, roughly nine tenths of them present only once. This material consisted of PBMCs, taken 180 days after allogeneic stem cell transplant. These receptors were obtained from a male patient aged 60 to 75 who had an allogeneic stem cell transplant from an unrelated donor, so the T cells may come from the graft donor. Some clones in this sample may be carry-over from other donors' samples.

The genes are TRBV6-6 and TRBJ1-6; possible D gene TRBD1, 6 bases. The CDR3 is 13 amino acids. The V end lost 5 bases, the J end lost 14 bases, and 16 bases lay between the germline ends. The germline gives CDR1 MNHNY, CDR2 SVGAGI (reference sequence). CDR3 loop: CASSQTGSGTLHF. The CDR3 nucleotides read TGTGCCAGCAGTCAGACAGGCTCGGGGACCCTCCACTTT.

The J gene is TRBJ2-3, the V gene TRBV10-3; perhaps TRBD1 as D (6 bases). V dropped 2 bases and J dropped 0 bases, with 12 bases sitting between them. The CDR3 has 16 residues. Germline-derived CDR1 and CDR2 are ENHRY and SYGVKD. CDR3: CAISELLGGSTDTQYF. The CDR3 DNA reads as TGTGCCATCAGTGAGCTCTTAGGGGGAAGCACAGATACGCAGTATTTT.

This chain uses TRBV29-1 with TRBJ2-2, with 9 bases identical to TRBD1. The germline V gene has CDR1 SQVTM and CDR2 ANQGSEA. V gave up 3 bases and J gave up 8 bases; unmatched junction bases: 7. The CDR3 length is 14 residues. The CDR3 DNA reads as TGCAGCGTTGATGGGACAGGGAGTGGAGGGGAGCTGTTTTTT. This sequence encodes CSVDGTGSGGELFF.